The source of this TCR beta chain is a study of identical twins. Notes on the study in general: Conclusions leaned on cross-sectional statistical analysis and did not track the same donors over time. Memory repertoires showed no such pattern, whereas abundant cord blood beta clonotypes carried fewer insertions.

The ends were cut back, 4 bases at V and 7 bases at J, with 16 bases in the middle. The germline V gene encodes CDR1 MRHNA and CDR2 SNTAGT. The CDR3 runs 15 residues. TCRdb re-derived calls from the 5' RACE reads in MiXCR, one entry per CDR3 protein. The table shows 500,000 or so distinct CDR3 sequences, with about 20% occurring only once. Of note for this clonotype: Its antigen is as yet unknown.

A further study also used this sample, focusing on T cells expressing NK-cell markers. This second report adds: These clonotypes also led the CD3+CD56-NKG2C+ fraction in a handful of donors.

The chain recombines TRBV6-4 with TRBJ2-2; D might be TRBD2 (6 bases). The clonotype comes from a young woman in good health. Sequenced input: CD4+ T cells sorted from blood. CDR3 sequence reads: CASSVTTGANGELFF. CDR3 sequence (DNA): TGTGCCAGCAGTGTTACAACGGGAGCGAACGGGGAGCTGTTTTTT.